This is a list of T cell receptor beta chains from one sample in a study of PD-L1 blockade in urothelial cancer. TCRdb keeps only in-frame clones here, not all; method: immunoSEQ multiplex PCR. The repertoire includes tens of thousands of clones, around 84% of them detected once, and 8.5% to 10% sits in the top ten. The specimen was PBMCs, collected around atezolizumab (anti-PD-L1) treatment. The origin of the receptors is a woman in her 70s with urothelial cancer. CDR3s include the opening cysteine and the closing phenylalanine or tryptophan. The D gene is left open where the match is weak. Where a row states a size, it is once, few, many or the class of an expanded clone; other rows omit it.

v_gene	d_gene	abundance	j_gene	CDR3nt	CDR3aa
TRBV6-1	TRBD1	.	TRBJ1-2	TGTGCCAGCGCCCTGACAGGGGGCGGGAACTATGGCTACACCTTC	CASALTGGGNYGYTF
TRBV7-9	.	.	TRBJ2-7	TGTGCCAGTAGTGGGCTAAGAAGCGAGCAGTACTTC	CASSGLRSEQYF
TRBV28	TRBD2	.	TRBJ2-1	TGTGCCAGCAGTTTATCTGGAGGGGCAGGCTTGGGACTAGCGGGGAATGAGCAGTTCTTC	CASSLSGGAGLGLAGNEQFF
TRBV15	.	.	TRBJ1-1	TGTGCCACCAGCAGAGCCGGGGGGGTCTTAGGTACTGAAGCTTTCTTT	CATSRAGGVLGTEAFF
TRBV6-6	.	once	TRBJ2-3	TGTGCCAGCAGCTTACAGTGGCTCAGCACAGATACGCAGTATTTT	CASSLQWLSTDTQYF
TRBV4-3	TRBD1	.	TRBJ2-2	TGCGCCAGCAGCCAAGTACTGACAGGGAACTCGAACACCGGGGAGCTGTTTTTT	CASSQVLTGNSNTGELFF
TRBV5-1	.	.	TRBJ2-2	TGCGCCAGCCTCGGGTCAGACACCGGGGAGCTGTTTTTT	CASLGSDTGELFF
TRBV5-1	TRBD1	.	TRBJ1-1	TGCGCCAGCAGCACGGGGACAGGATCCATGAACACTGAAGCTTTCTTT	CASSTGTGSMNTEAFF
TRBV9	TRBD2	.	TRBJ2-2	TGTGCCAGCAGCCCGAAACTAGCGGGGGGGCTCTTCACCGGGGAGCTGTTTTTT	CASSPKLAGGLFTGELFF
TRBV19	.	.	TRBJ2-2	TGTGCCAGTAGTGGGCACAGGGTCATCGGGGAGCTGTTTTTT	CASSGHRVIGELFF